This is a list of T cell receptor beta chains from one sample in a study of regulatory dendritic cells for organ transplantation. Measured with immunoSEQ multiplex PCR; TCRdb has only the in-frame clones, and not every one. The sample consists of 29,000 or so clones, about three quarters of them appearing once. Sequenced material: memory CD4+ T cells from blood. Receptors were obtained from a human donor in good health. The CDR3 runs from the conserved cysteine through the conserved F or W. A D gene is named only where the DNA matches it firmly. The listing skips clone size in some rows; elsewhere it reads once, few, many or a size class.

>TRBJ2-7|TRBV14|-|-
TGTGCCAGCAGCCAACGCTACGCCTACGAGCAGTACTTC
CASSQRYAYEQYF
>TRBJ2-1|TRBV5-1|TRBD2|-
TGCGCCAGCAGCCTAACTAGCGGGAAGATTTACAATGAGCAGTTCTTC
CASSLTSGKIYNEQFF
>TRBJ2-3|TRBV5-1|-|-
TGCGCCAGCAGCTACGAGGACGGAGGGGTTGATACGCAGTATTTT
CASSYEDGGVDTQYF
>TRBJ1-2|TRBV5-8|-|-
TGTGCCAGCACCCTACTTCGGGGCTACACCTTC
CASTLLRGYTF
>TRBJ2-1|TRBV28|TRBD1|-
TGTGCCAGCAGGAGGGGGCCTTCCTACAATGAGCAGTTCTTC
CASRRGPSYNEQFF
>TRBJ1-2|TRBV2|-|-
TGTGCCAGCAGTGCGTCAGGGGACTATGGCTACACCTTC
CASSASGDYGYTF
>TRBJ2-3|TRBV6-1|-|few
TGTGCCAGCAGTGAACTTGTTGTGGGGGGGCCCCCAGATACGCAGTATTTT
CASSELVVGGPPDTQYF
>TRBJ2-1|TRBV7-8|TRBD2|-
TGTGCCAGCAGCTTCGAGACTAGATCGGCGGGGGGTGAGCAGTTCTTC
CASSFETRSAGGEQFF
>TRBJ1-3|TRBV29-1|-|-
TGCAGCGGAAACGACCCGGGTGACACCATATATTTT
CSGNDPGDTIYF
>TRBJ2-1|TRBV7-2|-|-
TGTGCCAGCAGCTATGCTACGCCCAAGCAGTTCTTC
CASSYATPKQFF
>TRBJ2-3|TRBV16|-|-
TGTGCCAGCAGCTACACAGGGACAGATACGCAGTATTTT
CASSYTGTDTQYF
>TRBJ1-4|TRBV7-9|TRBD1|-
TGTGCCAGCAGCTACCGGGACAGTTCCAATGAAAAACTGTTTTTT
CASSYRDSSNEKLFF
>TRBJ1-5|TRBV7-2|-|-
TGTGCCAGCAGCTTAGGAGGGGCGAGTCAGCCCCAGCATTTT
CASSLGGASQPQHF
>TRBJ2-1|TRBV10-3|TRBD1|once
TGTGCCATCAGAGAATCACAGGGGGATGAGCAGTTCTTC
CAIRESQGDEQFF
>TRBJ1-4|TRBV6-5|-|-
TGTGCCAGCAGTTTCGACAGGTTTAATGAAAAACTGTTTTTT
CASSFDRFNEKLFF
>TRBJ2-7|TRBV6-1|TRBD2|-
TGTGCCAGCAGTGTGCAACTAGCGTTCGGAGGCCTGAGGTACGAGCAGTACTTC
CASSVQLAFGGLRYEQYF
>TRBJ2-5|TRBV15|-|-
TGTGCCACCAGCAGAGATTGGTCCGGGCAAGAGACCCAGTACTTC
CATSRDWSGQETQYF
>TRBJ1-5|TRBV10-2|-|-
TGCGCCAGCAGTGACCCAGGGGCCCAGCCCCAGCATTTT
CASSDPGAQPQHF
>TRBJ2-7|TRBV5-1|-|-
TGCGCCAGCAGCTTGGAAATGGGTTACGAGCAGTACTTC
CASSLEMGYEQYF
>TRBJ1-1|TRBV19|TRBD1|-
TGTGCCAGTAGTATAGACTTCTCTCAGGGGGTGAACACTGAAGCTTTCTTT
CASSIDFSQGVNTEAFF
>TRBJ2-7|TRBV4-3|-|once
TGCGCCAGCAGCCAAGGGGTTTCCTACGAGCAGTACTTC
CASSQGVSYEQYF
>TRBJ1-4|TRBV19|TRBD1|-
TGTGCCAGTAGTACAACAGGGGGTAGTAATGAAAAACTGTTTTTT
CASSTTGGSNEKLFF
>TRBJ1-1|TRBV5-4|-|-
TGTGCCAGCAGCGTCTCAGATGGGAGTGAAGCTTTCTTT
CASSVSDGSEAFF